This section outlines one T cell receptor (beta chain) sequence together with its context. Its antigen is as yet unknown. These data originate in a study of immune cell composition in non-small cell lung cancer. Broader study findings: TIL tumour reactivity correlated with maximal tumour-associated clone frequency in adenocarcinoma. Tumour-associated clones >0.5% occurred in approximately 32% of adenocarcinomas, about 80% of squamous. Tumour TCR-beta clonality was not significantly tied to smoking pack-years.

Deletions cut 7 bases from V and 2 bases from J, with 14 bases between. Germline V gene sequence: CDR1 MDHEN, CDR2 SYDVKM. The CDR3 spans 14 residues. The table came from immunoSEQ multiplex PCR; TCRdb's copy has only in-frame clones and leaves some out. The sample carries approximately 1,000 clones, about 74% recorded once. The normal lung sample lay at least 3 cm, and maximally far, from the tumour. Frozen unsorted single-cell suspensions supplied the genomic DNA. The chain employs TRBV28 and TRBJ1-2; a possible D gene is TRBD1 (5 bases). The receptor was derived from a human donor with non-small cell lung cancer. The specimen was non-adjacent lung tissue. DNA of the CDR3: TGTGCCAGCATAGGGGTGCAGGAGAACTATGGCTACACCTTC. Amino acid sequence: CASIGVQENYGYTF.